Listed here are 23 T cell receptor beta chains from one sample, sequenced in a study of shared clonotypes between healthy human individuals. The assay was immunoSEQ multiplex PCR, and TCRdb's table has in-frame clones only and misses some. The sample consists of roughly 1,100,000 clones, about 75% of them appearing once. Sequenced: memory CD4+ T cells sorted from blood. As for subset: CD45RA-negative fraction. These receptors came from a man younger than 35 in good health.

A few counts support this clone. The chain employs TRBV18 and TRBJ1-4, with D unresolved. CDR3 length: 15 amino acids. The V gene lost 5 bases and the J gene lost 5 bases, with 15 bases spanning the gap. Germline V lookup: CDR1 KGHSH, CDR2 LQKENI. CDR3: CASSDRTAVNEKLFF. CDR3 sequence (DNA): TGTGCCAGCTCAGATAGGACGGCCGTAAATGAAAAACTGTTTTTT.

This sequence joins TRBV9 and TRBJ2-7; D ambiguous. Germline CDR1 and CDR2: SGDLS and YYNGEE. This CDR3 comprises 14 residues. Trimming took 4 bases from V and 6 from J, leaving 17 bases between them. As DNA, the CDR3 is TGTGCCAGCAGCCCCCAAATGACTTCCGCCGAGCAGTACTTC. Protein sequence: CASSPQMTSAEQYF.

A note on this clone: Other nucleotide sequences from this sample produce the same CDR3. The chain recombines TRBV10-2 with TRBJ2-7; D gene unclear. The germline V gene has CDR1 WSHSY and CDR2 SAAADI. Deletions cut 8 bases from V and 0 bases from J, with 8 bases between. The CDR3 is made up of 12 amino acids. For the CDR3, the DNA is TGCGCCAGCTCGGCAGCCTCCTACGAGCAGTACTTC. Protein sequence: CASSAASYEQYF.

This chain uses TRBV10-3 with TRBJ2-5; 7 bases line up with TRBD1. J was trimmed by 5 bases and V by 8 bases; bases with no gene match: 8. Germline CDR1 reads ENHRY; CDR2 reads SYGVKD. The CDR3 loop spans 13 amino acids. Written as DNA, the CDR3 is TGTGCCATCGGGGGACAGATCGGTGAGACCCAGTACTTC. Protein sequence: CAIGGQIGETQYF.

The chain employs TRBV15 and TRBJ2-3; 7 bases fit TRBD1. The ends lost 5 bases at V and 0 bases at J; junction bases unmatched: 2. This CDR3 is 14 amino acids long. Per germline, CDR1 LNHNV and CDR2 YYDKDF (reference sequence). This CDR3 is CATSPGQSTDTQYF. CDR3 DNA sequence: TGTGCCACCAGCCCGGGACAGAGCACAGATACGCAGTATTTT.

This sequence joins TRBV29-1 and TRBJ1-1; D is ambiguous. There are 13 residues in the CDR3. The germline V gene has CDR1 SQVTM and CDR2 ANQGSEA. V lost 0 bases, J lost 0 bases, and 5 bases lay in between. CDR3 residues: CSVEEAVNTEAFF. For the CDR3, the DNA is TGCAGCGTTGAAGAGGCAGTGAACACTGAAGCTTTCTTT.

The chain recombines TRBV30 with TRBJ2-5; 7 nucleotides agree with TRBD2. Near its end, the DNA agrees better with TRBJ2-7, so the J call may be wrong. CDR1 GTSNPN and CDR2 SVGIG come from the germline V gene (reference sequence). The CDR3 consists of 16 residues. This chain's CDR3 is CACSTQSAGRGYEQYF. CDR3 bases: TGTGCCTGTTCCACACAGTCAGCGGGACGAGGCTACGAGCAGTACTTC.

Comments on this clone: At one boundary the junction diverges from the germline segment, which might be a read error. The chain employs TRBV4-3 and TRBJ2-7; D uncertain. Looked up from germline, CDR1 is LGHNA and CDR2 is YSLEER. The CDR3 sequence is 16 residues long. This chain's CDR3 is CVSSQDHSLDFYEQYF. CDR3 DNA: TGCGTCAGCAGCCAAGATCATTCCCTAGATTTCTACGAGCAGTACTTC.

This clone has a single count. V is TRBV11-2 and J is TRBJ2-1, with TRBD2 matching 9 bases. The germline CDR1 and CDR2 sequences are SGHAT and FQNNGV. The CDR3 runs 17 residues. The ends lost 11 bases at V and 0 bases at J; junction bases unmatched: 14. CDR3 nucleotides: TGTGCCTCCTCGGGGCGGGAGGGCCTCAGCTCCTACAATGAGCAGTTCTTC. Translating it yields CASSGREGLSSYNEQFF.

The chain links TRBV9 to TRBJ2-7; D may be TRBD1 or TRBD2 (6 bases each). V was trimmed by 0 bases and J by 5 bases, leaving 18 bases between them. The germline V gene has CDR1 SGDLS and CDR2 YYNGEE. CDR3 length: 16 residues. The CDR3 bases are TGTGCCAGCAGCGTAGATCGGGGGCAGATCTGGGACGAGCAGTACTTC. This sequence encodes CASSVDRGQIWDEQYF.

In the case of this clone: Other nucleotide sequences from this sample produce the same CDR3. The V gene is TRBV11-2, the J gene TRBJ1-2, with 10 bases matching TRBD1. The CDR3 consists of 16 residues. Germline V gene lookup returns CDR1 SGHAT and CDR2 FQNNGV. The J segment lost 4 bases and the V segment lost 5 bases, leaving 10 bases of the junction unmatched. For the CDR3, the DNA is TGTGCCAGCAGCCCCCCCTCGGGGGACAGGGGCTATGGCTACACCTTC. It is translated as CASSPPSGDRGYGYTF.

The chain carries TRBV18 and TRBJ1-4; D is uncertain. The CDR3 totals 14 residues. Germline CDR1 reads KGHSH; CDR2 reads LQKENI. The V end was cut by 6 bases, the J end by 2 bases, with 10 bases between. The CDR3 DNA reads as TGTGCCAGCTCCGCGACCGCTACTAATGAAAAACTGTTTTTT. It is translated as CASSATATNEKLFF.

This clone was seen only a few times. V gene TRBV11-2 combines with J gene TRBJ2-2; maybe TRBD1 (5 bases). V lost 3 bases, J lost 7 bases, and 9 bases lay in between. Germline lookup yields CDR1 SGHAT and CDR2 FQNNGV. This CDR3 has 13 residues. This chain's CDR3 is CASSFSGRGELFF. The CDR3 coding sequence is TGTGCCAGCAGCTTTTCAGGGCGCGGGGAGCTGTTTTTT. The entire variable domain, with the rest obtained from reference TRBV11-2 and TRBJ2-2, is as follows: EAGVAQSPRYKIIEKRQSVAFWCNPISGHATLYWYQQILGQGPKLLIQFQNNGVVDDSQLPKDRFSAERLKGVDSTLKIQPAKLEDSAVYLCASSFSGRGELFFGEGSRLTVL.

The chain couples TRBV13 to TRBJ2-2, with D possibly being TRBD1 (8 bases). This CDR3 is built from 17 residues. Germline V gene lookup returns CDR1 PRHDT and CDR2 FYEKMQ (reference sequence). Trimming removed 4 bases from V and 6 bases from J, with 21 bases in between. DNA of the CDR3: TGTGCCAGCAGCTCTTACTTGACAGGGGAGGGGTCCGGGGAGCTGTTTTTT. It specifies CASSSYLTGEGSGELFF.

V usage is TRBV19 and J usage is TRBJ1-1; possibly TRBD1 for D (5 bases). V lost 5 bases, J lost 1 base, and 11 bases lay in between. Germline V gene sequence: CDR1 LNHDA, CDR2 SQIVND (reference sequence). The CDR3 runs 14 residues. For the CDR3, the DNA is TGTGCCAGTAGTCCCGGGGGGAAGAACACTGAAGCTTTCTTT. Translated, it gives CASSPGGKNTEAFF.

Points on this clone: Other nucleotide sequences in the sample specify the same CDR3. V is TRBV6-1 and J is TRBJ1-4, with D unresolved. Germline V CDR1 and CDR2: MNHNS, SASEGT. V was cut by 4 bases and J by 2 bases, with 11 bases left in between. The CDR3 has 15 residues. CDR3 sequence reads: CASSGRGSTNEKLFF. DNA for the CDR3: TGTGCCAGCAGTGGACGGGGTTCTACTAATGAAAAACTGTTTTTT.

This clone was seen a handful of times. The chain uses TRBV5-1 and TRBJ1-6; tentatively, D is TRBD1 (6 bases). This CDR3 is 14 amino acids long. V lost 4 bases, J lost 9 bases, and 14 bases lay in between. Germline V gives CDR1 SGHRS, CDR2 YFSETQ. The CDR3 loop is CASSRDRQASPLHF. DNA of the CDR3: TGCGCCAGCAGCCGCGACAGGCAGGCTTCACCCCTCCACTTT. Full variable domain (rest looked up from reference TRBV5-1 and TRBJ1-6): KAGVTQTPRYLIKTRGQQVTLSCSPISGHRSVSWYQQTPGQGLQFLFEYFSETQRNKGNFPGRFSGRQFSNSRSEMNVSTLELGDSALYLCASSRDRQASPLHFGNGTRLTVT.

V and J are TRBV30 and TRBJ1-2, with 8 bases that match TRBD1. The CDR3 consists of 17 residues. Germline trimming cut 5 bases from V and 4 bases from J; bases unmatched to any gene: 18. From germline, CDR1 is GTSNPN and CDR2 SVGIG (reference sequence). CDR3 protein: CAWEPLGTGLKSYGYTF. DNA of the CDR3: TGTGCCTGGGAACCCTTAGGGACAGGACTCAAATCCTATGGCTACACCTTC.

The chain recombines TRBV4-1 with TRBJ2-3; 9 positions match TRBD2. V was pared by 3 bases and J by 4 bases, with 11 bases of the junction left unmatched. From germline, CDR1 is MGHRA and CDR2 YSYEKL. The CDR3 loop spans 17 amino acids. CDR3 region: CASSQDPGTSSADTQYF. Written as DNA, the CDR3 is TGCGCCAGCAGCCAGGATCCCGGGACTAGCTCGGCAGATACGCAGTATTTT.

The CDR3 coding sequence is TGTGCCAGCAGTCTGGACTGGACCTACGAGCAGTACTTC. Its translation is CASSLDWTYEQYF. V is TRBV7-9 and J is TRBJ2-7; tentatively, D is TRBD2 (5 bases). The CDR3 totals 13 residues. V was pared by 6 bases and J by 2 bases, with 11 bases between. The germline CDR1 and CDR2 sequences are SEHNR and FQNEAQ (reference sequence).

The chain employs TRBV5-6 and TRBJ2-7; 9 nucleotides agree with TRBD2. Germline CDR1 is SGHDT and CDR2 is YYEEEE. CDR3 length: 14 residues. V lost 6 bases and J lost 7; bases outside the gene matches: 11. The CDR3: CASTRLADYGEQYF. The CDR3 nucleotides are TGTGCCAGCACCCGACTAGCGGACTACGGAGAGCAGTACTTC.

V and J are TRBV12-5 and TRBJ2-7; no clear D. This CDR3 is built from 15 residues. CDR1 and CDR2 (germline): LGHNT, FRNRAP. V was trimmed by 7 bases and J by 0 bases, leaving 16 bases between them. This CDR3 is CASAPESTRSYEQYF. DNA for the CDR3: TGTGCTAGTGCCCCGGAGAGCACCCGCTCCTACGAGCAGTACTTC.

There are a few counts of this clone. The rearrangement uses TRBV18 and TRBJ1-1; TRBD1 aligns across 7 bases. There are 13 residues in the CDR3. V shed 4 bases, J shed 4 bases, and the junction held 3 bases outside the gene matches. Germline loops: CDR1 KGHSH, CDR2 LQKENI. CDR3 residues: CASSQGAGTEAFF. DNA of the CDR3: TGTGCCAGCTCACAGGGGGCGGGCACTGAAGCTTTCTTT.